A selection of T cell receptor beta chains follows, all from one sample in a study of regulatory T cells in long-lasting Graves disease. TCRdb re-called the multiplex PCR reads through MiXCR, storing one row per CDR3 protein. The sample has more than 400,000 distinct CDR3 sequences, around 15% seen once; the top ten hold 9% to 15%. These data were also reused for a study on T cells in Graves' hyperthyroidism and ophthalmopathy.

The sample consisted of peripheral blood mononuclear cells (PBMCs), taken at new diagnosis, from a patient treated with antithyroid drugs. Receptors originate from a man aged 40-49 years with Graves disease. The CDR3 runs from the conserved cysteine through the conserved F or W. Each record gives: clone size, J gene, D gene, V gene, CDR3 protein, CDR3 DNA. D genes are given only for firm matches. Expanded clones get a size class; other rows say once, few or many, or leave the size out.

few TRBJ2-1 TRBD1 TRBV25-1 CASSGVFGTENNEQFF TGTGCCAGCAGTGGGGTCTTCGGGACAGAAAACAATGAGCAGTTCTTC
. TRBJ2-5 TRBD2 TRBV2 CASRRAVAGKETQYF TGTGCCAGCCGTCGGGCAGTAGCGGGGAAAGAGACCCAGTACTTC
many TRBJ2-7 TRBD2 TRBV9 CASSVKGVRTSGRGEQYF TGTGCCAGCAGCGTAAAAGGGGTGAGGACTAGCGGGAGGGGCGAGCAGTACTTC
. TRBJ1-5 TRBD1 TRBV20-1 CSTRMDRASNQPQHF TGCAGTACCCGGATGGACAGGGCGAGCAATCAGCCCCAGCATTTT
many TRBJ2-1 . TRBV2 CASSVPTGLSSYNEQFF TGTGCCAGCAGTGTCCCGACAGGACTAAGCTCCTACAATGAGCAGTTCTTC
few TRBJ2-7 . TRBV4-1 CASSHAEGSGYEQYF TGCGCCAGCAGCCACGCGGAGGGCTCAGGCTACGAGCAGTACTTC
many TRBJ2-5 . TRBV3-1 CASTTRGKETQYF TGTGCCAGTACGACTAGAGGGAAAGAGACCCAGTACTTC
. TRBJ1-5 . TRBV28 CASSLQDYWGNQPQHF TGTGCCAGCAGTTTACAGGATTATTGGGGGAATCAGCCCCAGCATTTT
many TRBJ1-1 TRBD1 TRBV20-1 CSARGGQTYTEAFF TGCAGTGCTAGAGGGGGACAGACTTACACTGAAGCTTTCTTT
. TRBJ2-7 . TRBV6-1 CASSDGTPSYEQYF TGTGCCAGCAGTGACGGGACACCATCCTACGAGCAGTACTTC
few TRBJ2-5 . TRBV5-1 CASSWRGQQETQYF TGCGCCAGCAGCTGGAGGGGACAGCAAGAGACCCAGTACTTC
many TRBJ2-5 . TRBV7-9 CASSLVPASRETQYF TGTGCCAGCAGCTTAGTACCGGCCTCTAGGGAGACCCAGTACTTC
many TRBJ2-7 TRBD2 TRBV2 CASSETRLAGVEQYF TGTGCCAGCAGTGAAACGCGACTAGCGGGGGTCGAGCAGTACTTC
. TRBJ2-1 TRBD2 TRBV6-1 CASRPLAGGPDNEQFF TGTGCCAGCAGACCCCTTGCGGGAGGGCCGGACAATGAGCAGTTCTTC
many TRBJ2-7 . TRBV27 CASSSLTQGRYLYEQYF TGTGCCAGCAGTTCCCTAACTCAGGGACGATATCTCTACGAGCAGTACTTC
few TRBJ2-1 TRBD1 TRBV9 CASSATGTEYNEQFF TGTGCCAGCAGCGCCACCGGGACAGAGTACAATGAGCAGTTCTTC
many TRBJ1-5 . TRBV6-1 CASSPGVVQPQHF TGTGCCAGCAGCCCAGGGGTAGTTCAGCCCCAGCATTTT
few TRBJ2-7 . TRBV24-1 CATSDRRGPNGEQYF TGTGCCACCAGTGATCGAAGGGGCCCGAATGGGGAGCAGTACTTC
. TRBJ1-2 TRBD1 TRBV29-1 CSVNPGQGTGGYTF TGCAGCGTGAACCCGGGACAGGGGACGGGTGGCTACACCTTC
. TRBJ2-6 . TRBV27 CASRDDRSNGGANVLTF TGTGCCAGCAGAGACGACAGGTCGAACGGTGGGGCCAACGTCCTGACTTTC
. TRBJ1-2 . TRBV6-5 CASSYSPEAGYTF TGTGCCAGCAGTTACTCGCCCGAGGCCGGCTACACCTTC
many TRBJ1-2 . TRBV5-1 CASSSRGELYTF TGCGCCAGCAGCTCCCGGGGGGAACTCTACACCTTC
many TRBJ2-7 TRBD2 TRBV9 CASSVSSGTPYEQYF TGTGCCAGCAGCGTTTCTAGCGGGACCCCCTACGAGCAGTACTTC
many TRBJ2-1 . TRBV19 CASSIDRESYNEQFF TGTGCCAGTAGTATAGATCGCGAGTCCTACAATGAGCAGTTCTTC
many TRBJ1-4 . TRBV7-9 CASSPKGTTNEKLFF TGTGCCAGCAGCCCAAAGGGGACAACTAATGAAAAACTGTTTTTT
. TRBJ2-3 . TRBV19 CASTVSGGQGTQYF TGTGCCAGTACGGTTAGCGGAGGGCAGGGTACGCAGTATTTT
. TRBJ2-2 . TRBV19 CASSLSRGWGTGELFF TGTGCCAGTAGTCTTTCCAGGGGTTGGGGCACCGGGGAGCTGTTTTTT
. TRBJ2-6 . TRBV7-9 CALAPSGANVLTF TGTGCCCTTGCCCCCTCTGGGGCCAACGTCCTGACTTTC
few TRBJ1-4 . TRBV20-1 CSARQGWDEKLFF TGCAGTGCTAGGCAGGGTTGGGATGAAAAACTGTTTTTT
many TRBJ2-7 TRBD1 TRBV7-2 CASSWSRGRGYEQYF TGTGCCAGCAGCTGGTCCAGGGGGCGCGGGTACGAGCAGTACTTC